A selection of T cell receptor beta chains follows, all from one sample in a study of shared clonotypes between healthy human individuals. Produced via immunoSEQ multiplex PCR; TCRdb's table is partial and in-frame only. This table has fewer than 1.6 million clones, 98% appearing once. Material for sequencing was naive CD4+ T cells sorted from blood. Every receptor here comes from a man aged 25 to 40 in good health. The CDR3 runs from the conserved cysteine through the conserved F or W. The D gene is left open where the match is weak. Clone size is shown for a subset of rows, as once, few, many or a class of expanded clone.

abundance,j_gene,v_gene,d_gene,CDR3aa,CDR3nt
NA,TRBJ1-1,TRBV4-2,NA,CASSQDFLGAGNTEAFF,TGTGCCAGCAGCCAAGACTTTTTGGGGGCGGGAAACACTGAAGCTTTCTTT
NA,TRBJ2-6,TRBV6-4,TRBD1,CASSAGTGVLTF,TGTGCCAGCAGTGCCGGGACAGGAGTCCTGACTTTC
NA,TRBJ2-1,TRBV27,NA,CASSLGVPYNEQFF,TGTGCCAGCAGTCTCGGGGTTCCATACAATGAGCAGTTCTTC
NA,TRBJ1-1,TRBV20-1,NA,CSAGRVEAFF,TGCAGTGCTGGACGGGTAGAAGCTTTCTTT
NA,TRBJ2-7,TRBV7-8,TRBD1,CASSLGLQGPYEQYF,TGTGCCAGCAGCTTAGGATTACAGGGGCCCTACGAGCAGTACTTC
NA,TRBJ2-5,TRBV18,NA,CASSPGGAGETQYF,TGTGCCAGCTCACCCGGGGGCGCGGGAGAGACCCAGTACTTC
NA,TRBJ1-5,TRBV28,NA,CASSNRDMLLNQPQHF,TGTGCCAGCAGCAACCGGGATATGTTGTTAAATCAGCCCCAGCATTTT
NA,TRBJ1-1,TRBV27,NA,CASSPGTLNTEAFF,TGTGCCAGCAGTCCGGGGACTCTGAACACTGAAGCTTTCTTT
NA,TRBJ1-2,TRBV15,NA,CATRGGNYGYTF,TGTGCCACCAGGGGGGGAAACTATGGCTACACCTTC
NA,TRBJ2-7,TRBV10-2,TRBD2,CASNGLAGGSPGQYF,TGCGCCAGCAATGGACTAGCGGGAGGATCGCCTGGGCAGTACTTC
NA,TRBJ2-3,TRBV4-1,TRBD2,CASSISGSEDTQYF,TGCGCCAGCAGCATCAGCGGGAGTGAAGATACGCAGTATTTT
NA,TRBJ2-5,TRBV11-2,TRBD2,CASSSGLELDQYF,TGTGCCAGCAGCTCTGGACTAGAGTTGGACCAGTACTTC
few,TRBJ2-5,TRBV5-4,NA,CASNWASEETQYF,TGTGCCAGCAACTGGGCCTCAGAAGAGACCCAGTACTTC
once,TRBJ2-2,TRBV14,TRBD1,CASSQDGGRGPPGELFF,TGTGCCAGCAGCCAAGATGGGGGCAGGGGGCCTCCCGGGGAGCTGTTTTTT
NA,TRBJ2-1,TRBV6-1,TRBD2,CATTVAGVIEQFF,TGTGCTACAACGGTAGCGGGAGTGATTGAGCAGTTCTTC
NA,TRBJ1-1,TRBV18,NA,CASSPLEGLGATENTEAFF,TGTGCCAGCTCACCCTTGGAGGGGCTGGGGGCTACCGAGAACACTGAAGCTTTCTTT
NA,TRBJ2-6,TRBV4-3,NA,CASSQGPGSSGANVLTF,TGCGCCAGCAGCCAAGGACCCGGCAGCTCTGGGGCCAACGTCCTGACTTTC
NA,TRBJ2-3,TRBV27,NA,CASSFRGNTQYF,TGTGCCAGCAGTTTTCGGGGAAATACGCAGTATTTT
NA,TRBJ2-2,TRBV11-2,NA,CASSSRGGTNTGELFF,TGTGCCAGCAGCTCCCGTGGGGGAACTAACACCGGGGAGCTGTTTTTT